Sequencing of this T cell receptor beta chain was carried out in a study of neoadjuvant anti-PD-1 for oral cavity cancer. Study background: Patients without progression received a fourth nivolumab dose around day 43, then surgical resection on days 50-56.

Described time point: after neoadjuvant nivolumab, at surgical resection. Clones were read by immunoSEQ multiplex PCR, and TCRdb kept only the in-frame ones, dropping some. The table lists approximately 13,000 clones, 70% to 75% of them singletons. This clone was counted only a few times. CDR3 length: 16 residues. With V trimmed by 3 bases and J by 1 base, 5 bases remained unmatched. Germline loops: CDR1 KGHSH, CDR2 LQKENI. The sequence was collected from a person aged 35 to 85 with oral cavity squamous cell carcinoma. The V call is TRBV18, the J call TRBJ2-3, with 9 bases lining up with TRBD2. Sequenced material: PBMCs, taken after nivolumab (anti-PD-1) treatment. The CDR3 is CASSPIAGVGTDTQYF. The DNA of the CDR3 is TGTGCCAGCTCACCGATAGCGGGAGTCGGCACAGATACGCAGTATTTT.